Listed below are T cell receptor beta chains from one sample, sequenced in a study of glioma-infiltrating T cells. TCRdb reprocessed the multiplex PCR reads via MiXCR and lists one record per CDR3 protein. The sample has about 180,000 distinct CDR3 sequences; 43% are singletons. The sequenced sample consisted of glioma tissue, nonneoplastic brain tissue, or PBMCs (not recorded which). Source of these receptors: a human donor with low-grade glioma or glioblastoma, undergoing nonglioma brain surgery, or in good health (not recorded which). The CDR3 runs from the conserved cysteine through the conserved F or W. A D gene is named only where the DNA matches it firmly. Expanded clones are given a class, and other clones once, few, many or no size at all.

j_call v_call clone_size d_call cdr3_aa cdr3_nt
TRBJ2-5 TRBV2 NA NA CASLRGAQETQYF TGTGCCAGCCTCCGGGGGGCGCAAGAGACCCAGTACTTC
TRBJ2-1 TRBV11-2 NA NA CASSSIGNNEKFF TGTGCCAGCAGCTCTATCGGGAACAATGAGAAGTTCTTC
TRBJ2-1 TRBV29-1 many TRBD2 CSVSGRAGNEQFF TGCAGCGTTAGCGGGAGGGCTGGGAATGAGCAGTTCTTC
TRBJ2-3 TRBV24-1 once NA CATSDRNGTNFIDTQYF TGTGCCACCAGTGACCGAAACGGGACAAATTTCATAGATACGCAGTATTTT
TRBJ1-1 TRBV25-1 NA NA CTSSGFGGNTEALF TGTACCAGCAGTGGGTTTGGGGGGAACACTGAAGCTTTGTTT
TRBJ2-1 TRBV2 few NA CASSESRDNEQFF TGTGCCAGCAGTGAAAGTCGGGACAATGAGCAGTTCTTC
TRBJ2-3 TRBV29-1 NA NA CSGRSDTQYF TGCAGCGGGAGGTCAGATACGCAGTATTTT
TRBJ2-1 TRBV19 NA NA CASSIALVNEQFF TGTGCCAGTAGTATAGCCCTAGTGAATGAGCAGTTCTTC
TRBJ1-3 TRBV4-1 NA NA CASSHSPGDPGNTIYF TGCGCCAGCAGCCACTCCCCGGGCGACCCTGGAAACACCATATATTTT
TRBJ2-5 TRBV5-1 NA NA CASSKGGYETQYF TGCGCCAGCTCAAAGGGGGGATACGAGACCCAGTACTTC
TRBJ1-6 TRBV6-6 NA NA CASARQTHNSPIHF TGTGCCAGTGCAAGACAGACGCATAATTCACCCATCCACTTT
TRBJ1-5 TRBV28 many NA CASSPTGSSNQPQHF TGTGCCAGCAGTCCAACAGGGAGTAGCAATCAGCCCCAGCATTTT
TRBJ2-1 TRBV7-2 few TRBD2 CASSSLAASEQFF TGTGCCAGCAGCTCGCTAGCGGCGTCTGAGCAGTTCTTC
TRBJ2-5 TRBV20-1 few NA CSARRGQETLYF TGCAGTGCTAGGAGAGGGCAAGAGACCCTGTACTTC
TRBJ1-1 TRBV10-3 many NA CAISVTGRDTEAFF TGTGCCATCAGCGTTACAGGGCGGGACACTGAAGCTTTCTTT
TRBJ1-1 TRBV5-4 NA TRBD1 CASSPRTGDVTEAFF TGTGCCAGCAGCCCGAGGACAGGGGACGTCACTGAAGCTTTCTTT
TRBJ1-5 TRBV12-3/TRBV12-4 few NA CASSASARGQPQHF TGTGCCAGCAGTGCGTCGGCGAGAGGGCAGCCCCAGCATTTT
TRBJ2-4 TRBV29-1 NA NA CSVSPGNIQYF TGCAGCGTTAGTCCGGGAAACATTCAGTACTTC
TRBJ1-2 TRBV19 few NA CASSIGINYGYTF TGTGCCAGTAGTATAGGTATTAACTATGGCTACACCTTC
TRBJ2-3 TRBV6-1 many TRBD2 CASSSPRGLAGIDTQYF TGTGCCAGCAGTTCGCCCCGGGGACTAGCGGGAATAGATACGCAGTATTTT
TRBJ2-3 TRBV27 many NA CASSLRSAGVDTQYF TGTGCCAGCAGTTTACGTAGTGCAGGCGTAGATACGCAGTATTTT
TRBJ1-2 TRBV12-3/TRBV12-4 NA NA CASSLNTVTYGYTF TGTGCCAGCAGTTTAAATACTGTGACCTATGGCTACACCTTC
TRBJ1-6 TRBV19 few NA CASSRYADIASYSPLHF TGTGCCAGTAGTCGATACGCGGACATCGCCAGCTATTCACCCCTCCACTTT
TRBJ2-4 TRBV20-1 NA TRBD2 CSARVPLAGAKNIHYF TGCAGTGCTAGAGTCCCGCTAGCGGGAGCCAAAAACATTCACTACTTC
TRBJ2-3 TRBV6-2/TRBV6-3 NA NA CASTLTWGKEDF TGTGCCAGCACTTTAACATGGGGCAAAGAGGATTTT
TRBJ2-3 TRBV28 many NA CASSLYRQYSSTDTQYF TGTGCCAGCAGTTTATATAGACAGTACTCTAGCACAGATACGCAGTATTTT
TRBJ2-3 TRBV3-1 few NA CASSQGDVDTDTQYF TGTGCCAGCAGCCAAGGGGACGTAGACACAGATACGCAGTATTTT
TRBJ1-4 TRBV7-9 NA NA CASSLGESHEKLFF TGTGCCAGCAGCTTAGGGGAAAGTCATGAAAAACTGTTTTTT
TRBJ2-1 TRBV29-1 few TRBD2 CSVEGGGGLAPKYNEQFF TGCAGCGTTGAAGGGGGGGGAGGACTAGCGCCGAAGTACAATGAGCAGTTCTTC
TRBJ2-2 TRBV28 few NA CASSFRGTNTGELFF TGTGCCAGCAGTTTCCGGGGAACGAACACCGGGGAGCTGTTTTTT
TRBJ2-5 TRBV15 NA TRBD2 CATSRDLWSSGGYQETKYF TGTGCCACCAGCAGAGATCTTTGGAGTAGCGGGGGCTACCAAGAGACCAAATACTTC
TRBJ2-7 TRBV4-1 NA TRBD2 CASSQGTGLAGPEQYF TGCGCCAGCAGCCAAGGAACGGGACTAGCGGGACCCGAGCAGTACTTC
TRBJ2-7 TRBV20-1 NA NA CSASGGLASFWYF TGCAGTGCTAGCGGGGGTCTAGCCTCCTTTTGGTACTTC
TRBJ1-2 TRBV27 NA NA CASSPNSSSGYGYTF TGTGCCAGCAGTCCGAACAGCAGTTCGGGGTATGGCTACACCTTC
TRBJ1-5 TRBV18 NA NA CASSLRGGRPDSPQNF TGTGCCAGCTCGCTAAGGGGGGGACGCCCAGACTCGCCCCAGAATTTT
TRBJ1-4 TRBV4-1 NA TRBD1 CASSRDTDRGTNEKLFF TGCGCCAGCAGCCGAGATACCGACAGGGGTACTAATGAAAAACTGTTTTTT
TRBJ1-4 TRBV7-2 NA NA CASSLVPGSTYEKLFF TGTGCCAGCAGCTTAGTTCCCGGGTCAACTTATGAAAAACTGTTTTTT
TRBJ2-1 TRBV10-3 many NA CAIARQVDNEQFF TGTGCCATCGCGAGACAGGTCGACAATGAGCAGTTCTTC
TRBJ1-1 TRBV20-1 NA NA CSARDSARDPTNTESFF TGCAGTGCTAGAGATTCGGCCCGGGACCCGACGAACACTGAATCTTTCTTT
TRBJ2-1 TRBV6-5 NA TRBD2 CAISDSGSASEQFF TGTGCCATCAGTGACAGCGGGAGTGCAAGTGAGCAGTTCTTC
TRBJ1-5 TRBV12-3/TRBV12-4 NA NA CASSSALERQPEHF TGTGCCAGCAGTTCCGCCCTGGAGAGGCAGCCCGAGCATTTT
TRBJ2-3 TRBV12-3/TRBV12-4 NA NA CASSLDRQRTDKQYF TGTGCCAGCAGCCTTGACAGACAACGCACAGATAAGCAGTATTTT
TRBJ1-3 TRBV4-1 many NA CASSQVQEGNTIYF TGCGCCAGCAGCCAAGTGCAGGAGGGAAACACCATATATTTT
TRBJ2-7 TRBV3-1 NA TRBD2 CASSLDGGAYEQYF TGTGCCAGCAGCCTGGACGGGGGGGCCTACGAGCAGTACTTC
TRBJ2-2 TRBV5-1 few NA CASSPIGDLNTGELFF TGCGCCAGCAGCCCAATAGGGGACCTCAACACCGGGGAGCTGTTTTTT
TRBJ2-7 TRBV7-2 many TRBD2 CASSVSGGEQYF TGTGCCAGCAGCGTTAGCGGGGGAGAGCAGTACTTC